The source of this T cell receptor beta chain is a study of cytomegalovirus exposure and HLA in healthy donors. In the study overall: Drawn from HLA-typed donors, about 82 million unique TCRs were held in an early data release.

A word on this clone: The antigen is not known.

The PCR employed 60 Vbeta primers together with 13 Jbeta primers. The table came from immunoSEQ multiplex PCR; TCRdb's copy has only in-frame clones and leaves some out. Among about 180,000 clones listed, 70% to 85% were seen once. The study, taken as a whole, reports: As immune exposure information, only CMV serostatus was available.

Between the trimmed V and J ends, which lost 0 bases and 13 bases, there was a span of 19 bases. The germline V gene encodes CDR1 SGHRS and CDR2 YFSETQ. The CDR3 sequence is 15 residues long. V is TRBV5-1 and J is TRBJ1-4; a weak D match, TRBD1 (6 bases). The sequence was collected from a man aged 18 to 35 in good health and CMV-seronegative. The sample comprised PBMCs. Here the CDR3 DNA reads TGCGCCAGCAGCTTGGGACAGGTCCCCAACTTCAGACTGTTTTTT. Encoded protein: CASSLGQVPNFRLFF.